These T cell receptor beta chains were read from a single sample in a study of blood T cell repertoires in COVID-19. This table comes from immunoSEQ multiplex PCR, and its TCRdb copy is limited to in-frame clones, with some not included. The sample records about 140,000 clones, more than 85% being singletons. The specimen sequenced was peripheral blood. Receptors were obtained from a human donor in a cohort sampled during active COVID-19. CDR3s include the opening cysteine and the closing phenylalanine or tryptophan. A D gene is named only where the DNA matches it firmly. The listing skips clone size in some rows; elsewhere it reads once, few, many or a size class.

size	V	J	length	D	CDR3	DNA
NA	TRBV5-1	TRBJ2-6	14	TRBD1	CATGQGGGANVLTF	TGCGCCACGGGACAGGGAGGTGGGGCCAACGTCCTGACTTTC
once	TRBV6-5	TRBJ1-3	14	NA	CASSLTSSGNTIYF	TGTGCCAGCAGCCTGACAAGCTCTGGAAACACCATATATTTT
NA	TRBV24-1	TRBJ2-7	14	TRBD2	CATSEGLAPYEQYF	TGTGCCACCAGTGAGGGACTAGCCCCCTACGAGCAGTACTTC
NA	TRBV9	TRBJ2-7	14	TRBD1	CASSVGPQGGEQYF	TGTGCCAGCAGCGTTGGGCCACAGGGGGGCGAGCAGTACTTC
NA	TRBV5-4	TRBJ2-1	13	TRBD1	CASSWTGRDEQFF	TGTGCCAGCAGCTGGACAGGGCGCGATGAGCAGTTCTTC
NA	TRBV2	TRBJ2-7	14	TRBD1	CASSPGTGESQQYF	TGTGCCAGCAGTCCTGGGACAGGGGAAAGTCAGCAGTACTTC
NA	TRBV11-3	TRBJ2-5	13	TRBD1	CASSRDSQETQYF	TGTGCCAGCAGCCGGGACAGTCAAGAGACCCAGTACTTC
NA	TRBV9	TRBJ2-3	15	NA	CASSVAGSTADTQYF	TGTGCCAGCAGCGTAGCCGGGAGTACGGCAGATACGCAGTATTTT
NA	TRBV18	TRBJ2-1	15	TRBD1	CASSPLGQSYNEQFF	TGTGCCAGCTCACCGTTGGGACAGTCCTACAATGAGCAGTTCTTC
NA	TRBV5-1	TRBJ2-5	13	TRBD1	CASSLGQGETQYF	TGCGCCAGCAGCTTGGGACAGGGGGAGACCCAGTACTTC
once	TRBV15	TRBJ2-2	16	TRBD1	CATSQRTGGYTGELFF	TGTGCCACCAGCCAGAGGACAGGGGGATATACCGGGGAGCTGTTTTTT
NA	TRBV7-8	TRBJ2-7	15	TRBD2	CASSLATSGVYEQYF	TGTGCCAGCAGCTTAGCCACTAGCGGGGTCTACGAGCAGTACTTC
NA	TRBV6-1	TRBJ2-2	18	NA	CASSKVGRVEGGTGELFF	TGTGCCAGCAGTAAAGTAGGTCGAGTTGAGGGTGGCACCGGGGAGCTGTTTTTT
NA	TRBV5-4	TRBJ1-1	15	NA	CASSLPGASGTEAFF	TGTGCCAGCAGCTTACCAGGGGCGTCGGGCACTGAAGCTTTCTTT
NA	TRBV7-9	TRBJ2-3	15	TRBD2	CASSLAGGRVDTQYF	TGTGCCAGCAGCCTAGCGGGGGGGAGAGTGGATACGCAGTATTTT
NA	TRBV5-1	TRBJ1-1	17	NA	CASSLTIRQHMNTEAFF	TGCGCCAGCAGCTTGACTATTAGACAGCACATGAACACTGAAGCTTTCTTT
NA	TRBV20-1	TRBJ1-2	11	NA	CSAMDSHGYTF	TGCAGTGCTATGGACAGTCACGGCTACACCTTC
NA	TRBV28	TRBJ2-6	14	NA	CASSSSPGANVLTF	TGTGCCAGCAGCTCTTCCCCTGGGGCCAACGTCCTGACTTTC
NA	TRBV2	TRBJ2-6	15	NA	CASSDDSSGANVLTF	TGTGCCAGCAGCGACGACAGCTCTGGGGCCAACGTCCTGACTTTC
NA	TRBV30	TRBJ1-5	15	NA	CAWSAWQGRNQPQHF	TGTGCCTGGAGTGCCTGGCAGGGGAGAAATCAGCCCCAGCATTTT
NA	TRBV5-1	TRBJ2-2	16	TRBD1	CASSFVPGGITGELFF	TGCGCCAGCAGCTTTGTCCCAGGGGGTATAACCGGGGAGCTGTTTTTT
NA	TRBV28	TRBJ1-4	13	NA	CASTLVSGEKLFF	TGTGCCAGCACCCTGGTAAGCGGAGAAAAACTGTTTTTT
once	TRBV7-6	TRBJ2-5	12	NA	CASSQSQETQYF	TGTGCCAGCAGCCAATCCCAAGAGACCCAGTACTTC
NA	TRBV24-1	TRBJ2-5	16	TRBD1	CATRFPDRGWKETQYF	TGTGCCACCAGATTCCCCGACAGGGGGTGGAAAGAGACCCAGTACTTC
NA	TRBV28	TRBJ2-7	15	NA	CASSLRGLFSYEQYF	TGTGCCAGCAGTTTAAGGGGACTCTTTTCTTACGAGCAGTACTTC